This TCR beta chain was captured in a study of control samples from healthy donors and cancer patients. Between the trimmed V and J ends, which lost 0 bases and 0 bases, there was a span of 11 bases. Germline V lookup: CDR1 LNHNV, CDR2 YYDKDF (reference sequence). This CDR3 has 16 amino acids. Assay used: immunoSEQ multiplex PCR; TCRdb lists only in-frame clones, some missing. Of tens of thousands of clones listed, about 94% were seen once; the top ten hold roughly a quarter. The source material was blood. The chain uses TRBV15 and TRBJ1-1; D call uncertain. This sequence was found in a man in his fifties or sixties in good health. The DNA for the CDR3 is TGTGCCACCAGCAGAGATCTCCCGGGATTGAACACTGAAGCTTTCTTT. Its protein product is CATSRDLPGLNTEAFF.